Listed here are 2 T cell receptor beta chains from one sample, sequenced in a study of post-analysis software for immune sequencing data. TCR beta cDNA libraries had unique molecular identifiers. MiXCR, applied by TCRdb to the PCR reads, yields one record per CDR3 protein. The profile shows 550,000 to 700,000 distinct CDR3 sequences, roughly 46% of them singletons. Notes on the study in general: When patients were compared with controls, four or five TRBV segments were more frequent, TRBV5-6, TRBV5-1 and TRBV20-1 among them.

Antigen specificity for these receptors is unknown. The sequenced sample consisted of blood. The source is a girl aged 5 to 17 with multiple sclerosis.

This clonotype was seen a few times. This rearrangement joins TRBV2 to TRBJ2-1; D is uncertain. Trimming stripped 7 bases from V and 13 bases from J, with 14 bases between. The CDR3 extends over 11 amino acids. From germline, CDR1 is SNHLY and CDR2 FYNNEI. This chain's CDR3 is CASKVSAGQFF. The CDR3 DNA sequence: TGTGCCAGCAAGGTGTCAGCAGGACAGTTCTTC.

This clonotype was recorded once. The chain employs TRBV4-1 and TRBJ1-1, with D possibly matching TRBD1 (5 bases). The ends were cut back, 0 bases at V and 4 bases at J, with 12 bases in the middle. Germline CDR1 MGHRA, CDR2 YSYEKL. The CDR3 sequence is 15 residues long. For the CDR3, the DNA is TGCGCCAGCAGCCAAGACGGGGTTGGGGGCACTGAAGCTTTCTTT. The encoded protein is CASSQDGVGGTEAFF.